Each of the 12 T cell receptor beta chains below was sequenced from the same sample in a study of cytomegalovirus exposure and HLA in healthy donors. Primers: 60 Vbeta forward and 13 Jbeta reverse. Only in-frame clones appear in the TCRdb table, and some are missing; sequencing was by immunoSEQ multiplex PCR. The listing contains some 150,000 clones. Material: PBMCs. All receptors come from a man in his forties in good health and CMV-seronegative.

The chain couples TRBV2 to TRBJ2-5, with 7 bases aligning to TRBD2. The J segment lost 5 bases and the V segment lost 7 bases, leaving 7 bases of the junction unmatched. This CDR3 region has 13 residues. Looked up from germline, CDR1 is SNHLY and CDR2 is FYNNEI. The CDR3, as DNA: TGTGCCAGCACCGGGGGGTCGCGGGAGACCCAGTACTTC. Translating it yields CASTGGSRETQYF.

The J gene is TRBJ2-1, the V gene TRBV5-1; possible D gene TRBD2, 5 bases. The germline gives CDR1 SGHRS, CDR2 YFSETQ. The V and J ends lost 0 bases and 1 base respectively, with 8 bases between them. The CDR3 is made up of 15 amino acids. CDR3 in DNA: TGCGCCAGCAGCTTGGGAACGGGGTCCTACAATGAGCAGTTCTTC. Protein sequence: CASSLGTGSYNEQFF. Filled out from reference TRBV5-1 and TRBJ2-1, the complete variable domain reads KAGVTQTPRYLIKTRGQQVTLSCSPISGHRSVSWYQQTPGQGLQFLFEYFSETQRNKGNFPGRFSGRQFSNSRSEMNVSTLELGDSALYLCASSLGTGSYNEQFFGPGTRLTVL.

The CDR3 DNA sequence: TGTGCCAGCAGTTCCTTAGGCGGGATTAAAGCTTTCTTT. This translates into CASSSLGGIKAFF. The rearrangement links TRBV6-5 to TRBJ1-1; D unclear. Germline loops: CDR1 MNHEY, CDR2 SVGAGI. Trimming removed 4 bases at V and 9 bases at J, with 15 bases between. The CDR3 is 13 residues long.

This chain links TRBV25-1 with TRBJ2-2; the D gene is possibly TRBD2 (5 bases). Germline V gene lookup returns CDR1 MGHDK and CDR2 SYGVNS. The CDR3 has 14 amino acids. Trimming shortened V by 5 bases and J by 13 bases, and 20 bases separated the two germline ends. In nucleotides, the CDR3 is TGTGCCAGCAGTCCGGCGGGCCGAAGGCGTGGGCTGTTTTTT. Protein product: CASSPAGRRRGLFF. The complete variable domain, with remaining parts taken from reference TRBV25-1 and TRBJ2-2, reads EADIYQTPRYLVIGTGKKITLECSQTMGHDKMYWYQQDPGMELHLIHYSYGVNSTEKGDLSSESTVSRIRTEHFPLTLESARPSHTSQYLCASSPAGRRRGLFFGEGSRLTVL.

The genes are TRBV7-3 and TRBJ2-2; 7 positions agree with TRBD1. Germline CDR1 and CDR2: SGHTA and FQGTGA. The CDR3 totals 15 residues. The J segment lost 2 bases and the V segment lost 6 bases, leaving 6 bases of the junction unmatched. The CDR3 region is CASRAGTANTGELFF. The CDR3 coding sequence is TGTGCCAGCAGAGCCGGGACAGCCAACACCGGGGAGCTGTTTTTT. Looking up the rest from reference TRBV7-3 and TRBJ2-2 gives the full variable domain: GAGVSQTPSNKVTEKGKYVELRCDPISGHTALYWYRQSLGQGPEFLIYFQGTGAADDSGLPNDRFFAVRPEGSVSTLKIQRTERGDSAVYLCASRAGTANTGELFFGEGSRLTVL.

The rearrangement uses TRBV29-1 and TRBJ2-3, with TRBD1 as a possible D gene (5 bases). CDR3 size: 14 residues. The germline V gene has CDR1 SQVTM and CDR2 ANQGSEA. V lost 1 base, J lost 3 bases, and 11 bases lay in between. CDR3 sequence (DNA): TGCAGCGTTGAAGCCGGCAGGGTGACAGATACGCAGTATTTT. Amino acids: CSVEAGRVTDTQYF.

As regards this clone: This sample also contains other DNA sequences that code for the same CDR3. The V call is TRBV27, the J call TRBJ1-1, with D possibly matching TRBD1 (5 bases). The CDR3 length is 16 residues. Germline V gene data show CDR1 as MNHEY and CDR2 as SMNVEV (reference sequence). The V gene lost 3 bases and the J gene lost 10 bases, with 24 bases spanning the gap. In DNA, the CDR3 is TGTGCCAGCAGTTTCCTAACCCCGACAGCTCCGTCAGGAGCTTTCTTT. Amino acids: CASSFLTPTAPSGAFF.

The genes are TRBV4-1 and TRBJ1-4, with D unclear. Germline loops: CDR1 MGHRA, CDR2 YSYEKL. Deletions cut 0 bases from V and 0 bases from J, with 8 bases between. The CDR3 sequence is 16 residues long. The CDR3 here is CASSQDLAATNEKLFF. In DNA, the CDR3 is TGCGCCAGCAGCCAAGATCTGGCAGCAACTAATGAAAAACTGTTTTTT.

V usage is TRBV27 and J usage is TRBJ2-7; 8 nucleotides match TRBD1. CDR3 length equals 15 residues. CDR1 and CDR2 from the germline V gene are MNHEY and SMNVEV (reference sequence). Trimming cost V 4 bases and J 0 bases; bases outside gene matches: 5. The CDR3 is CASSSWTGSSYEQYF. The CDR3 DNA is TGTGCCAGCAGTTCTTGGACAGGGAGCTCCTACGAGCAGTACTTC.

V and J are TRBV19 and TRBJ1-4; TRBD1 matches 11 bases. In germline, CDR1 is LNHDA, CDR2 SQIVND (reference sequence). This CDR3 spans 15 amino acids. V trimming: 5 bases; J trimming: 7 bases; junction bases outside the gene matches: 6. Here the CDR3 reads CASSLGQGAGEKLFF. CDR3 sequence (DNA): TGTGCCAGTAGTCTCGGACAGGGGGCGGGTGAAAAACTGTTTTTT.

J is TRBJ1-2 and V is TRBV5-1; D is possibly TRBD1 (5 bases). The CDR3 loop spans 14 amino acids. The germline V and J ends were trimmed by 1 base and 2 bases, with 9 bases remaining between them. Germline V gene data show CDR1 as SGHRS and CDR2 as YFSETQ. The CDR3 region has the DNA TGCGCCAGCAGCTTGAGGGGTGCGAACTATGGCTACACCTTC. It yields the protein CASSLRGANYGYTF.

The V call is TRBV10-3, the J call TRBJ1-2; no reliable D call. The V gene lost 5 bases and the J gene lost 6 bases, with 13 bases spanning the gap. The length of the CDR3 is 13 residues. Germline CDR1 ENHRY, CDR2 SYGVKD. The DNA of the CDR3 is TGTGCCATCAGTCCCGGACGGGAAGATGGCTACACCTTC. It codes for CAISPGREDGYTF.